Sequencing of this T cell receptor (beta chain) was carried out in a study of T cells in tumors after PD-1 blockade. Sequenced by immunoSEQ multiplex PCR; TCRdb stores in-frame clones only, minus some. The sample holds over 30,000 clones, roughly 78% seen once. This CDR3 is built from 15 residues. CDR1 MDHEN and CDR2 SYDVKM come from the germline V gene. V was shortened by 6 bases and J by 2 bases, with 17 bases between the two germline ends. A word on this clone: The same CDR3 can be traced to other DNA sequences in this sample.

This material consisted of PBMCs, taken before anti-PD-1 treatment. The V and J genes are TRBV28 and TRBJ2-7; a weak D match, TRBD1 (5 bases). The receptor's source is a human donor with basal cell carcinoma. CDR3 residues: CASRRTGDVAYEQYF. In nucleotides, the CDR3 is TGTGCCAGCAGGCGAACAGGAGATGTTGCCTACGAGCAGTACTTC.